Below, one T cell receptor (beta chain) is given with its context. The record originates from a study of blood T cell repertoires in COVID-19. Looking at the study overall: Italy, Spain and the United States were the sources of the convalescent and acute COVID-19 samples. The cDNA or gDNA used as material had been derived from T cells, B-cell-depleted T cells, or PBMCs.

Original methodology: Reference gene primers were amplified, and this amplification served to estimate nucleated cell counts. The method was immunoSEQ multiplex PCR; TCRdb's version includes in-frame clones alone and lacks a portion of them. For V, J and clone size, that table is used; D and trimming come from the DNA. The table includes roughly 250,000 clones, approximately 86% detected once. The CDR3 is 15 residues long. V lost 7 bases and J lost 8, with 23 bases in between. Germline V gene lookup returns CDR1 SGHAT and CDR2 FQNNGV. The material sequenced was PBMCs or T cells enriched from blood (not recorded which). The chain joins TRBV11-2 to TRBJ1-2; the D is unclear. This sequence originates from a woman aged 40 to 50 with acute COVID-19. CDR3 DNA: TGTGCCAGCAACAAAGACGGTCCGGGGTTGGGCGGCTACACCTTC. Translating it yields CASNKDGPGLGGYTF.